This record covers a single T cell receptor (beta chain). Its antigen is unknown. The data derive from a study of cytomegalovirus exposure and HLA in healthy donors. General observations from the study: TCR beta chain V- and J-gene trimming was linked, in a later analysis, to a missense variant in DCLRE1C.

Germline CDR1 SGHAT, CDR2 FQDESV (reference sequence). V shed 5 bases and J 0 bases; nucleotides not matched to a gene: 4. The CDR3 sequence is 16 residues long. The PCR used 60 Vbeta and 13 Jbeta primers. Using immunoSEQ multiplex PCR, the repertoire was profiled, and TCRdb retains in-frame clones only, with some absent. Of 100,000 to 150,000 clones detected, 77% appear once; the ten largest clones hold 9.5% to 15%. This sequence was found in a woman aged 40 to 50 in good health and CMV-seropositive. The material sequenced was PBMCs. This chain connects TRBV11-1 to TRBJ2-1; 10 nucleotides line up with TRBD1. The CDR3 DNA reads as TGTGCCAGCAGCCCGGGACAGGGGAGCTCCTACAATGAGCAGTTCTTC. Amino acid sequence: CASSPGQGSSYNEQFF.